One and the same sample provided the 9 T cell receptor beta chains below, sequenced in a study of blood T cell repertoires in COVID-19. The repertoire was sequenced with immunoSEQ multiplex PCR; TCRdb's copy has only in-frame clones and lacks some. This table has around 46,000 clones, roughly 86% appearing once. The sequencing sample was made of peripheral blood. These TCRs come from a man aged 55 to 70 with active or convalescent COVID-19.

The gene calls are TRBV7-9 and TRBJ2-7, with D possibly matching TRBD2 (7 bases). The germline V gene has CDR1 SEHNR and CDR2 FQNEAQ (reference sequence). This CDR3 comprises 14 residues. V was pared by 6 bases and J by 2 bases, with 14 bases between. DNA of the CDR3: TGTGCCAGCAGTATAGGGGGGGCTGCCTACGAGCAGTACTTC. Its protein is CASSIGGAAYEQYF. Complete variable domain (other parts from reference TRBV7-9 and TRBJ2-7): DTGVSQNPRHKITKRGQNVTFRCDPISEHNRLYWYRQTLGQGPEFLTYFQNEAQLEKSRLLSDRFSAERPKGSFSTLEIQRTEQGDSAMYLCASSIGGAAYEQYFGPGTRLTVT.

The J gene is TRBJ2-1, the V gene TRBV3-1 (or the pseudogene TRBV3-2); perhaps TRBD2 as D (6 bases). In germline, CDR1 is LGHDT, CDR2 YNNKEL (reference sequence). This CDR3 has 12 amino acids. V was shortened by 8 bases and J by 2 bases, with 7 bases between the two germline ends. The CDR3 DNA reads as TGTGCCAGCGGGGGGACCTACAATGAGCAGTTCTTC. Its protein product is CASGGTYNEQFF.

This clone has a single count. The chain uses TRBV11-2 and TRBJ1-5, with TRBD1 matching 8 bases. The V and J ends lost 6 bases and 3 bases, in that order; junction bases with no gene match: 10. The CDR3 length is 16 residues. In germline, CDR1 is SGHAT, CDR2 FQNNGV. CDR3 protein: CASSEQAGGNNQPQHF. For the CDR3, the DNA is TGTGCCAGCAGTGAGCAGGCAGGGGGCAACAATCAGCCCCAGCATTTT.

The V call is TRBV2, the J call TRBJ1-3; a weak D match, TRBD1 (6 bases). Per the germline V gene, CDR1 is SNHLY and CDR2 is FYNNEI. The CDR3 is made up of 14 amino acids. The V and J ends lost 6 bases and 0 bases respectively, with 9 bases between them. The CDR3 region has the DNA TGTGCCAGCAGGCGGACAGTCTCTGGAAACACCATATATTTT. Amino acid sequence: CASRRTVSGNTIYF.

In this sample, this clone turned up a few times. V is TRBV2 and J is TRBJ2-7; TRBD1 agrees at 8 bases. Germline V CDR1 and CDR2: SNHLY, FYNNEI. J gave up 5 bases and V 10 bases, and 13 bases lay outside the gene matches. This CDR3 spans 14 amino acids. The CDR3 loop is CATWTDRGRDEQYF. DNA for the CDR3: TGTGCCACCTGGACAGACAGGGGACGGGACGAGCAGTACTTC. Combining the CDR3 with reference TRBV2 and TRBJ2-7 gives the whole variable domain EPEVTQTPSHQVTQMGQEVILRCVPISNHLYFYWYRQILGQKVEFLVSFYNNEISEKSEIFDDQFSVERPDGSNFTLKIRSTKLEDSAMYFCATWTDRGRDEQYFGPGTRLTVT.

In its sample, this clone was seen once. V is TRBV7-3 and J is TRBJ1-3; D is perhaps TRBD1 (5 bases). Germline CDR1 SGHTA, CDR2 FQGTGA. The length of the CDR3 is 15 residues. V was clipped by 5 bases and J by 4 bases, with 15 bases between them. CDR3 amino acids: CASSPAGGSGNTIYF. CDR3 DNA: TGTGCCAGCAGCCCGGCCGGGGGTTCCGGAAACACCATATATTTT. The complete variable domain, with remaining parts taken from reference TRBV7-3 and TRBJ1-3, reads GAGVSQTPSNKVTEKGKYVELRCDPISGHTALYWYRQSLGQGPEFLIYFQGTGAADDSGLPNDRFFAVRPEGSVSTLKIQRTERGDSAVYLCASSPAGGSGNTIYFGEGSWLTVV.

The chain couples TRBV12-3 or TRBV12-4 to TRBJ1-1; 7 bases line up with TRBD1. This CDR3 contains 12 residues. V trimming: 6 bases; J trimming: 9 bases; junction bases outside the gene matches: 7. The CDR3 DNA sequence: TGTGCCAGCAGCGACCGACAGGGAAAAGCTTTCTTT. Amino acids: CASSDRQGKAFF.

V usage is TRBV11-2 and J usage is TRBJ1-1; TRBD1 might be the D (6 bases). Germline loops: CDR1 SGHAT, CDR2 FQNNGV. CDR3 length: 13 amino acids. V lost 1 base to trimming and J lost 3 bases, with 6 bases between them. DNA for the CDR3: TGTGCCAGCAGCTTAGCAGGGGACACTGAAGCTTTCTTT. This sequence encodes CASSLAGDTEAFF.

V usage is TRBV3-1 (or the pseudogene TRBV3-2) and J usage is TRBJ1-6; D remains ambiguous. CDR3 length: 16 amino acids. Trimming cost V 0 bases and J 8 bases, with 14 bases left between them. Germline V lookup: CDR1 LGHDT, CDR2 YNNKEL (reference sequence). CDR3 nucleotide sequence: TGTGCCAGCAGCCAAGATTCGGGGTTTAGTGATTCACCCCTCCACTTT. This gives the protein CASSQDSGFSDSPLHF.